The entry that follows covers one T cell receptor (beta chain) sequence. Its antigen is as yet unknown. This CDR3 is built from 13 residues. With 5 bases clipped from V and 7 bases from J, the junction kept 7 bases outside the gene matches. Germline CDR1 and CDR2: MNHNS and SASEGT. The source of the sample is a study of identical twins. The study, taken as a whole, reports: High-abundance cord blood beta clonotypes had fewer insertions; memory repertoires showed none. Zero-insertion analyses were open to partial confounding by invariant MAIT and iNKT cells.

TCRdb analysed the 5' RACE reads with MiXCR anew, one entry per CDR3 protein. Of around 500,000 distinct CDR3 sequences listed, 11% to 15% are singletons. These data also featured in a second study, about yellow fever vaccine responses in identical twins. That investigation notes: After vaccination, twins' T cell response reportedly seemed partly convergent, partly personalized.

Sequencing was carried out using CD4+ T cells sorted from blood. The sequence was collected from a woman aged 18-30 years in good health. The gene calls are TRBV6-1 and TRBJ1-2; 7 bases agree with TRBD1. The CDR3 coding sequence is TGTGCCAGCAGTCAGAGACAGGGAGCTGGCTACACCTTC. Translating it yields CASSQRQGAGYTF.